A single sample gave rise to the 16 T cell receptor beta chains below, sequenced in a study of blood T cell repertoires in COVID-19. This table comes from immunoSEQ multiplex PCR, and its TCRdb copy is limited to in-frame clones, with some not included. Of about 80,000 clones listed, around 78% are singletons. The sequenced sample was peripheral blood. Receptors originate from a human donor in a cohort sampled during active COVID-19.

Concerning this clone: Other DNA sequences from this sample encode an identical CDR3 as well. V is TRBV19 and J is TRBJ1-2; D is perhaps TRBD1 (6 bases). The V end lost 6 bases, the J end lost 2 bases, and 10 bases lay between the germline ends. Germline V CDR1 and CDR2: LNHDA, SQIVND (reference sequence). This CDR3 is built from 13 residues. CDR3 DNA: TGTGCCAGTAGCCCGCAGGGGAACTATGGCTACACCTTC. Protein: CASSPQGNYGYTF.

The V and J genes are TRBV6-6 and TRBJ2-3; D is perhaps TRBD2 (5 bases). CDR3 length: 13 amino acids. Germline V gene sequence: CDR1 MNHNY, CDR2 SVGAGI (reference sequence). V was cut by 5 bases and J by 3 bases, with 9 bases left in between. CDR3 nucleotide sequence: TGTGCCAGCAGTCCTACTAGAACAGATACGCAGTATTTT. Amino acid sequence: CASSPTRTDTQYF.

CDR3 bases: TGTGCCAGCAGTCACGGGATTACTGAAGCTTTCTTT. Translation: CASSHGITEAFF. The chain employs TRBV6-2 or TRBV6-3 and TRBJ1-1; D is unresolved. V dropped 5 bases and J dropped 5 bases, with 9 bases sitting between them. The CDR3 loop spans 12 amino acids. Germline CDR1 MNHEY, CDR2 SVGEGT.

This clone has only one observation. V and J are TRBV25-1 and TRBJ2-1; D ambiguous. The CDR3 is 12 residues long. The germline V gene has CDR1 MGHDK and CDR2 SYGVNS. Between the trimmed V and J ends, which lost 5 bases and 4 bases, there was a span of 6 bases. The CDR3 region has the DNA TGTGCCAGCAGTCCACAGTACAATGAGCAGTTCTTC. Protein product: CASSPQYNEQFF.

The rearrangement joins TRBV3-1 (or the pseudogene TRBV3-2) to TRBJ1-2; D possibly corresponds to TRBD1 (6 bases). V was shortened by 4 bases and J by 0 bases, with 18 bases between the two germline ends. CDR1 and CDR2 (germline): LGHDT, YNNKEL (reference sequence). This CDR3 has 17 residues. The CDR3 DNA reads TGTGCCAGCAGCCCGCGATCGCACAGGGTGTCTAACTATGGCTACACCTTC. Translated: CASSPRSHRVSNYGYTF.

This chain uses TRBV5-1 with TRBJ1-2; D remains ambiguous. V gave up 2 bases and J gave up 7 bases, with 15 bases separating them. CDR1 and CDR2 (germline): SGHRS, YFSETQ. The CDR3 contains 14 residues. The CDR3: CASSFGPGSGGYTF. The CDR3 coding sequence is TGCGCCAGCAGCTTTGGCCCAGGTTCAGGTGGCTACACCTTC.

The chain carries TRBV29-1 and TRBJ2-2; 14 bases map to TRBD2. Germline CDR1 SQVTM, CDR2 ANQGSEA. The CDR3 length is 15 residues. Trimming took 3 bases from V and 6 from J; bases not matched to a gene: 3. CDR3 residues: CSVDRLAGGPGELFF. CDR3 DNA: TGCAGCGTTGATAGACTAGCGGGGGGGCCCGGGGAGCTGTTTTTT.

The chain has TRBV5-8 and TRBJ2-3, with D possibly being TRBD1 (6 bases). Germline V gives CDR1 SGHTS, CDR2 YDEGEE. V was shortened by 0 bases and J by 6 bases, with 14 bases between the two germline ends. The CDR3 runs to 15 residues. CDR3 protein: CASSLGSGGLDTQYF. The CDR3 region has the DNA TGTGCCAGCAGCTTGGGTTCTGGGGGCCTGGATACGCAGTATTTT.

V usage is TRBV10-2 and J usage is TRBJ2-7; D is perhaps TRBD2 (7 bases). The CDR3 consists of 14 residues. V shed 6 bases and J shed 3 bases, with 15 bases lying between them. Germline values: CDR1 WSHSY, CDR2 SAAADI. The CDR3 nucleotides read TGCGCCAGCAGGAGGGGGGGGGTGAACTACGAGCAGTACGTC. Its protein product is CASRRGGVNYEQYV.

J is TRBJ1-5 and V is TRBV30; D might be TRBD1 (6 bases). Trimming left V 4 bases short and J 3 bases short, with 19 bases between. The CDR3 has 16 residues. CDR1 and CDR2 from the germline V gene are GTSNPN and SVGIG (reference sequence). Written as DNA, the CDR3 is TGTGCCTGGACTCCCAGGGGCCTCCTTTACAATCAGCCCCAGCATTTT. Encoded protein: CAWTPRGLLYNQPQHF.

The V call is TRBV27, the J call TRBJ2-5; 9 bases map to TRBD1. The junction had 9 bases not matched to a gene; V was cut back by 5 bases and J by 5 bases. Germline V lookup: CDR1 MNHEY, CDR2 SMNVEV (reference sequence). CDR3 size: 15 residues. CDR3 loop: CASSGDRVGKETQYF. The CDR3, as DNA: TGTGCCAGCAGTGGGGACAGGGTGGGCAAGGAGACCCAGTACTTC.

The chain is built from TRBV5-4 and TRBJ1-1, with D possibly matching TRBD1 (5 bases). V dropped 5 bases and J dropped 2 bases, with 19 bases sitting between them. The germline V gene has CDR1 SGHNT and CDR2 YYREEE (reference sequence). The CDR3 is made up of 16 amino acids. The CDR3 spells CASSRGGRTLNTEAFF. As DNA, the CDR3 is TGTGCCAGCAGTAGGGGTGGAAGAACTCTTAACACTGAAGCTTTCTTT.

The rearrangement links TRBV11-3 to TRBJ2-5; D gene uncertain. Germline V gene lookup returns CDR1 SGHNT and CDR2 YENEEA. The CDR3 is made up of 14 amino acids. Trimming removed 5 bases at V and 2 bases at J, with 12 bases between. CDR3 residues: CASSHWADQETQYF. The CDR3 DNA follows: TGTGCCAGCAGCCATTGGGCAGATCAAGAGACCCAGTACTTC.

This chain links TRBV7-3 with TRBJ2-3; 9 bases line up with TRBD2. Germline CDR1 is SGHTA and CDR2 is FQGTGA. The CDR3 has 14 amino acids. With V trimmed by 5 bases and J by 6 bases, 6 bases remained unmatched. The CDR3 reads CASSRGTSYDTQYF. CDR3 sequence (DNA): TGTGCCAGCAGCCGGGGGACTAGCTACGATACGCAGTATTTT. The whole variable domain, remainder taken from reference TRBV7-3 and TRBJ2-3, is GAGVSQTPSNKVTEKGKYVELRCDPISGHTALYWYRQSLGQGPEFLIYFQGTGAADDSGLPNDRFFAVRPEGSVSTLKIQRTERGDSAVYLCASSRGTSYDTQYFGPGTRLTVL.

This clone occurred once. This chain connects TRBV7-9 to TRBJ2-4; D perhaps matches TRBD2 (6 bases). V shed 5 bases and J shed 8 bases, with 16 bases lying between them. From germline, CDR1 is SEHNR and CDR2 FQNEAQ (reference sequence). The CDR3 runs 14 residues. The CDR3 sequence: CASSHIGGLDIQYF. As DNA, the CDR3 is TGTGCCAGCAGCCACATCGGAGGGTTAGACATTCAGTACTTC.

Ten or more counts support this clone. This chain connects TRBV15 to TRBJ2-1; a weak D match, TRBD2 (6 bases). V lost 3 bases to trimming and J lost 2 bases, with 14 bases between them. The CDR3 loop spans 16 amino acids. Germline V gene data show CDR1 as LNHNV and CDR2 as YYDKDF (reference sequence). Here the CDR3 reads CATSSLAGPTYNEQFF. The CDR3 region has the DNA TGTGCCACCAGCAGCCTCGCGGGACCTACCTACAATGAGCAGTTCTTC.